Below are 6 T cell receptor beta chains sequenced from a single sample in a study of identical twins. TCRdb reanalysed the 5' RACE reads using MiXCR and keeps one entry per CDR3 protein. The sample has about 220,000 distinct CDR3 sequences, around 10% seen once. The sample consisted of memory (CD45RO+) T cells sorted from blood. The receptors originated from a woman under 30 in good health.

This clonotype occurred many times. CDR3 bases: TGTGCCAGCAGATACCAACTTGTCAGCACAGATACGCAGTATTTT. It specifies CASRYQLVSTDTQYF. This chain uses TRBV12-3 or TRBV12-4 with TRBJ2-3; D remains unclear. Deletions cut 6 bases from V and 0 bases from J, with 13 bases between. CDR3 length equals 15 residues.

This clonotype was seen many times. The gene calls are TRBV25-1 and TRBJ2-7; the D gene is possibly TRBD1 (6 bases). The CDR3 is made up of 12 amino acids. V was clipped by 10 bases and J by 2 bases, with 12 bases between them. The germline gives CDR1 MGHDK, CDR2 SYGVNS. CDR3 protein: CATPGHTYEQYF. The CDR3 DNA sequence: TGTGCCACCCCGGGACATACCTACGAGCAGTACTTC.

There are many counts of this clonotype. The chain uses TRBV6-2 or TRBV6-3 and TRBJ2-1; the D gene is possibly TRBD1 (6 bases). Deletions cut 6 bases from V and 9 bases from J, with 9 bases between. The CDR3 consists of 11 residues. Germline V CDR1 and CDR2: MNHEY, SVGEGT. Written as DNA, the CDR3 is TGTGCCAGCAGCCAGGGGAGTGAGCAGTTCTTC. It translates to CASSQGSEQFF.

The V and J genes are TRBV5-1 and TRBJ1-6; no clear D. Trimming stripped 5 bases from V and 3 bases from J, with 9 bases between. From germline, CDR1 is SGHRS and CDR2 YFSETQ. This CDR3 spans 14 amino acids. The CDR3 DNA is TGCGCCAGCAGATGGACGGTCTATAATTCACCCCTCCACTTT. Amino acid sequence: CASRWTVYNSPLHF.

This chain connects TRBV6-1 to TRBJ1-1; D is undetermined. V was clipped by 7 bases and J by 5 bases, with 20 bases between them. The CDR3 length is 15 residues. The germline V gene encodes CDR1 MNHNS and CDR2 SASEGT. The DNA for the CDR3 is TGTGCCAGCACCCCGAACGGCCCGGGAGAGACTGAAGCTTTCTTT. Residues: CASTPNGPGETEAFF.

The chain recombines TRBV5-1 with TRBJ2-1, with 10 bases identical to TRBD2. This CDR3 is built from 15 residues. Germline V gives CDR1 SGHRS, CDR2 YFSETQ. Trimming took 3 bases from V and 3 from J; bases not matched to a gene: 3. The CDR3 loop reads CASSSAGGNYNEQFF. CDR3 in DNA: TGCGCCAGCAGCTCAGCGGGGGGGAACTACAATGAGCAGTTCTTC.